The clone carrying this TCR beta chain was counted a few times. This entry comes from a study of blood T cell repertoires in COVID-19. The CDR3 consists of 14 residues. Germline values: CDR1 LNHDA, CDR2 SQIVND (reference sequence). Losses at the gene ends were 6 bases for V and 5 bases for J; bases not matched to a gene: 3. Assay used: immunoSEQ multiplex PCR; TCRdb lists only in-frame clones, some missing. The data contain over 100,000 clones, roughly 81% of them singletons. The receptor's source is a man aged 40-55 years with active or convalescent COVID-19. Sample: peripheral blood. This chain connects TRBV19 to TRBJ1-5; 11 nucleotides line up with TRBD1. CDR3: CASSRDRGDQPQHF. CDR3 DNA: TGTGCCAGTAGCCGGGACAGGGGGGATCAGCCCCAGCATTTT.